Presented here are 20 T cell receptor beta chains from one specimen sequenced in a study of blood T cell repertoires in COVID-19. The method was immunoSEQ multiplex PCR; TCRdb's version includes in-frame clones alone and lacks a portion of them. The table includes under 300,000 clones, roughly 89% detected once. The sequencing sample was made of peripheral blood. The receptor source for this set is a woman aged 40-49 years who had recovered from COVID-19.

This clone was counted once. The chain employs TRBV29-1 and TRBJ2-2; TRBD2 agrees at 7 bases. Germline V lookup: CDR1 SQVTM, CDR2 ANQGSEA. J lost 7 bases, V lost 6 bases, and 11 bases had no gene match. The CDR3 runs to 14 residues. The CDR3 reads CSVERGESNGELFF. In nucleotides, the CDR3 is TGCAGCGTCGAACGGGGGGAGAGTAACGGGGAGCTGTTTTTT.

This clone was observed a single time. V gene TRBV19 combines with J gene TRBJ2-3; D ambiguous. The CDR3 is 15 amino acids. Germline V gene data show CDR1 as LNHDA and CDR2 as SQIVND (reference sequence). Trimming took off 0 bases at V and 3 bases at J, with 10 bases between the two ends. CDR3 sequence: CASSIDGPRTDTQYF. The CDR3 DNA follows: TGTGCCAGTAGTATAGATGGGCCAAGGACAGATACGCAGTATTTT.

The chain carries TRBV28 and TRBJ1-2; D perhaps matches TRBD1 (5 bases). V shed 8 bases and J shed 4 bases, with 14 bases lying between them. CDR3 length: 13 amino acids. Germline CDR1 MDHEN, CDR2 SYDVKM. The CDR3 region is CASGESGAYGYTF. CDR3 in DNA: TGTGCCAGCGGCGAAAGTGGGGCCTATGGCTACACCTTC.

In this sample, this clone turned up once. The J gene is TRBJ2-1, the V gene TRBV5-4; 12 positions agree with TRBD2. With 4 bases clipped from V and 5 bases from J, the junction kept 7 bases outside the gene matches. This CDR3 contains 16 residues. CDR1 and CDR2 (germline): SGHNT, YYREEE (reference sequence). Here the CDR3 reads CASSLGGLAGNNEQFF. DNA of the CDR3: TGTGCCAGCAGCCTGGGAGGACTAGCGGGAAACAATGAGCAGTTCTTC.

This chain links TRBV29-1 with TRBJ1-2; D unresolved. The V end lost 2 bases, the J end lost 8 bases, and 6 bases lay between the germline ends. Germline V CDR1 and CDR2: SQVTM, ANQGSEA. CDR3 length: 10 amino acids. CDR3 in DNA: TGCAGCGTTGAAACGGGAGGCTACACCTTC. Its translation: CSVETGGYTF.

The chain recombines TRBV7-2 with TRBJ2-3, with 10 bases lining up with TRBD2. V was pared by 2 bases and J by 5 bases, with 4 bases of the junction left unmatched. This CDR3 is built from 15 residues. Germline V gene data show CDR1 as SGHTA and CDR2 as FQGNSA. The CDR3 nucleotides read TGTGCCAGCAGCTTAACTAGCGGGACTGGAGATACGCAGTATTTT. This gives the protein CASSLTSGTGDTQYF.

The CDR3 spells CASSLLPRLTGWTDTQYF. DNA of the CDR3: TGTGCCAGCAGTTTATTGCCCCGGTTAACAGGGTGGACAGATACGCAGTATTTT. This chain uses TRBV27 with TRBJ2-3; D perhaps matches TRBD1 (6 bases). CDR1 is MNHEY, CDR2 SMNVEV, per germline (reference sequence). CDR3 length: 18 amino acids. Trimming left V 1 base short and J 3 bases short, with 20 bases between.

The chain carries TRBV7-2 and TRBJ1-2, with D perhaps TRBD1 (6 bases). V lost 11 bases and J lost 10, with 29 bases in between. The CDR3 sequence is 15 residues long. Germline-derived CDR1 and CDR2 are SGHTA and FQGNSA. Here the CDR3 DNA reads TGTGCCCATGACAGCGGGGACAAATCGACGGGTACCTACACCTTC. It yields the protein CAHDSGDKSTGTYTF.

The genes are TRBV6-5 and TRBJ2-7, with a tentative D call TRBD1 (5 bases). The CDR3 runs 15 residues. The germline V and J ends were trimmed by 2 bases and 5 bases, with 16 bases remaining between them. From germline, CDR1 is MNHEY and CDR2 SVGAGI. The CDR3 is CASSYVGQNRDEQYF. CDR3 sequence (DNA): TGTGCCAGCAGTTACGTGGGGCAGAATCGGGACGAGCAGTACTTC.

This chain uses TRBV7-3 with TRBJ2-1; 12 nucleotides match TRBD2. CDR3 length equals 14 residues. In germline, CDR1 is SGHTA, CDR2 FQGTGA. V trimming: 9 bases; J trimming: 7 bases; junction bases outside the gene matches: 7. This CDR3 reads CASSPSGGVNEQFF. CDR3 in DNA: TGTGCCAGTTCCCCTAGCGGGGGGGTTAATGAGCAGTTCTTC.

In nucleotides, the CDR3 is TGTGCCAGCAGCACCTACAGGGAGCGTAATGAAAAACTGTTTTTT. Residues: CASSTYRERNEKLFF. The J gene is TRBJ1-4, the V gene TRBV27; D possibly corresponds to TRBD1 (6 bases). This CDR3 has 15 residues. CDR1 MNHEY and CDR2 SMNVEV come from the germline V gene (reference sequence). V was shortened by 6 bases and J by 4 bases, with 15 bases between the two germline ends.

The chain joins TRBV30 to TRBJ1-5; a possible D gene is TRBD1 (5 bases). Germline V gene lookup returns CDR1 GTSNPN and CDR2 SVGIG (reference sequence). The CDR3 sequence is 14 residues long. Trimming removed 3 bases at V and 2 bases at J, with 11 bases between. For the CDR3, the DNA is TGTGCCTGGAGCCCGGACACCCGCAATCAGCCCCAGCATTTT. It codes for CAWSPDTRNQPQHF.

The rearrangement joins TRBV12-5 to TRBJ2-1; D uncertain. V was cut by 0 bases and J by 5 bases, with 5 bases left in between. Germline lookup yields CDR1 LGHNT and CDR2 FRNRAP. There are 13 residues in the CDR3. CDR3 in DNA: TGTGCTAGTGGTTTGGTACATGACAATGAGCAGTTCTTC. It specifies CASGLVHDNEQFF. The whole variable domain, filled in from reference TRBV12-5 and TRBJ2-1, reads DARVTQTPRHKVTEMGQEVTMRCQPILGHNTVFWYRQTMMQGLELLAYFRNRAPLDDSGMPKDRFSAEMPDATLATLKIQPSEPRDSAVYFCASGLVHDNEQFFGPGTRLTVL.

The CDR3: CASSEGTGYYEQYV. The CDR3 DNA reads TGTGCCAGCAGTGAAGGGACAGGGTACTACGAGCAGTACGTC. V is TRBV2 and J is TRBJ2-7, with 8 bases aligning to TRBD1. The germline V gene has CDR1 SNHLY and CDR2 FYNNEI. CDR3 length equals 14 residues. The ends lost 1 base at V and 3 bases at J; junction bases unmatched: 2.

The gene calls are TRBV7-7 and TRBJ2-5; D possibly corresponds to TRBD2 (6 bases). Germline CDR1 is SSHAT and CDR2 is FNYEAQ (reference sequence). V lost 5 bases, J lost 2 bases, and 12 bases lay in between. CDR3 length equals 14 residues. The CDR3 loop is CASSKGLGQETQYF. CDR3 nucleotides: TGTGCCAGCAGCAAGGGACTGGGTCAAGAGACCCAGTACTTC.

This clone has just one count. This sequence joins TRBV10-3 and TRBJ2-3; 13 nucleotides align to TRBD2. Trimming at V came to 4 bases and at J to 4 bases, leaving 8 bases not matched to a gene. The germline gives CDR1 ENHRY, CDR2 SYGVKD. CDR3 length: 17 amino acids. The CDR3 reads CAISAPRTSGSADTQYF. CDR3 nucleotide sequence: TGTGCCATCAGTGCCCCCCGGACTAGCGGGAGTGCAGATACGCAGTATTTT.

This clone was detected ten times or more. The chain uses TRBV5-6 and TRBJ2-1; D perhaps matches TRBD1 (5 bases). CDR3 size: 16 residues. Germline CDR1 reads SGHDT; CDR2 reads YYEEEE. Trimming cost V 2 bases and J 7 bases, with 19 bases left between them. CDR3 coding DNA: TGTGCCAGCAGCTTTTCCTCCGGACACTCTGTTAATGAGCAGTTCTTC. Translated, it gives CASSFSSGHSVNEQFF. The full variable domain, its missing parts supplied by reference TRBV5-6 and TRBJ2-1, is DAGVTQSPTHLIKTRGQQVTLRCSPKSGHDTVSWYQQALGQGPQFIFQYYEEEERQRGNFPDRFSGHQFPNYSSELNVNALLLGDSALYLCASSFSSGHSVNEQFFGPGTRLTVL.

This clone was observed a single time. The CDR3 loop reads CAGGASGSFTQYF. CDR3 sequence (DNA): TGTGCCGGGGGGGCTAGCGGGAGCTTCACGCAGTATTTT. The V gene is TRBV2, the J gene TRBJ2-3, with 10 bases fitting TRBD2. This CDR3 contains 13 residues. CDR1 and CDR2 from the germline V gene are SNHLY and FYNNEI. Losses at the gene ends were 11 bases for V and 9 bases for J; bases not matched to a gene: 11.

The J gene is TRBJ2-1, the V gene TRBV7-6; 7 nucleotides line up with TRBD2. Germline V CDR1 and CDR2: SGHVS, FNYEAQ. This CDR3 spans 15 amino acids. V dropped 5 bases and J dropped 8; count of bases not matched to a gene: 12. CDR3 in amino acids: CASSLVLASRDEQFF. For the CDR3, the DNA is TGTGCCAGCAGCCTGGTACTAGCGAGTAGGGATGAGCAGTTCTTC.

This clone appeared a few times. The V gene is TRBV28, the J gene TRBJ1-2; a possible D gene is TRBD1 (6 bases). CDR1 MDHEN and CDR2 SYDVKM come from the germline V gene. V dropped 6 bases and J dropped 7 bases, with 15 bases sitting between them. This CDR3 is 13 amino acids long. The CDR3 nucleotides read TGTGCCAGCAGACCTCCACAGGGTAGTGGCTACACCTTC. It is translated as CASRPPQGSGYTF.